Following are 19 T cell receptor beta chains from one sample sequenced in a study of neoadjuvant anti-PD-1 for oral cavity cancer (TCRdb year 2021). The library was made by the immunoSEQ multiplex PCR assay. This is the immuneACCESS table as TCRdb keeps it, with only in-frame sequences that have V and J called. A part of the clones is gone; compared with another copy, unresolved V genes explain less than half, and the rest is unexplained. The sample profile shows approximately 7,200 clones; 50% to 60% of them were found once. Of the sample, more than 6% is held by the ten largest clones. What this sample's time point label stands for: before neoadjuvant nivolumab. This specimen consisted of tumor tissue, obtained before nivolumab (anti-PD-1) treatment. All receptors derive from a person between 35 and 79 years old with oral cavity squamous cell carcinoma.

The chain combines TRBV5-1 with TRBJ1-1; the D gene is possibly TRBD1 (5 bases). V shed 0 bases and J shed 0 bases, with 24 bases lying between them. Germline V gene lookup returns CDR1 SGHRS and CDR2 YFSETQ. The CDR3 contains 20 residues. CDR3 amino acids: CASSLDIRDEGWGMNTEAFF. The DNA for the CDR3 is TGCGCCAGCAGCTTGGATATCCGGGACGAGGGATGGGGCATGAACACTGAAGCTTTCTTT.

This clone was picked up a small number of times. The rearrangement joins TRBV7-2 to TRBJ2-1, with 8 bases aligning to TRBD2. Germline V gives CDR1 SGHTA, CDR2 FQGNSA. With V trimmed by 1 base and J by 8 bases, 7 bases remained unmatched. CDR3 length: 15 amino acids. For the CDR3, the DNA is TGTGCCAGCAGCTTAGAAGGGACTAGTAACTATGAGCAGTTCTTC. Its translation: CASSLEGTSNYEQFF.

The chain links TRBV18 to TRBJ2-3; TRBD1 might be the D (5 bases). Trimming removed 3 bases from V and 4 bases from J, with 14 bases in between. Germline V lookup: CDR1 KGHSH, CDR2 LQKENI. This CDR3 is built from 15 residues. CDR3 in amino acids: CASSPRQGGSDTQYF. CDR3 coding DNA: TGTGCCAGCTCACCCAGGCAGGGTGGATCAGATACGCAGTATTTT.

This clone was picked up a small number of times. This chain connects TRBV18 to TRBJ1-6, with 7 positions matching TRBD1. CDR1 is KGHSH and CDR2 is LQKENI in the germline V gene. With V trimmed by 4 bases and J by 5 bases, 2 bases remained unmatched. There are 14 residues in the CDR3. The CDR3 is CASSRDRDNSPLHF. The CDR3 DNA follows: TGTGCCAGCTCACGAGACAGGGATAATTCACCCCTCCACTTT.

The V call is TRBV7-2, the J call TRBJ1-5, with 7 bases lining up with TRBD1. Germline V gene lookup returns CDR1 SGHTA and CDR2 FQGNSA. V trimming: 3 bases; J trimming: 4 bases; junction bases outside the gene matches: 0. This CDR3 region has 13 residues. The CDR3 coding sequence is TGTGCCAGCAGCTTGACAGGGAATCAGCCCCAGCATTTT. This translates into CASSLTGNQPQHF.

This clone was recorded once. The rearrangement joins TRBV6-5 to TRBJ1-1; D is ambiguous. The germline gives CDR1 MNHEY, CDR2 SVGAGI. Trimming removed 2 bases from V and 5 bases from J, with 15 bases in between. The CDR3 extends over 15 amino acids. The CDR3, as DNA: TGTGCCAGCAGTTACGTGTACCCCCCCGAAACTGAAGCTTTCTTT. Translating gives CASSYVYPPETEAFF.

The chain is built from TRBV5-4 and TRBJ2-5; D not resolved. V was shortened by 4 bases and J by 9 bases, with 13 bases between the two germline ends. The CDR3 is 12 residues long. The germline gives CDR1 SGHNT, CDR2 YYREEE (reference sequence). Here the CDR3 reads CASSREREAQYF. In nucleotides, the CDR3 is TGTGCCAGCAGCAGAGAAAGGGAAGCCCAGTACTTC.

The CDR3 is CASSQSGQGTTEAFF. DNA of the CDR3: TGCGCCAGCAGCCAATCGGGACAGGGGACGACTGAAGCTTTCTTT. J is TRBJ1-1 and V is TRBV4-1, with 10 positions matching TRBD1. CDR1 is MGHRA and CDR2 is YSYEKL in the germline V gene. The CDR3 extends over 15 amino acids. J was trimmed by 5 bases and V by 2 bases; bases with no gene match: 5.

The chain combines TRBV12-5 with TRBJ2-1; the match to TRBD1 covers 8 bases. V dropped 7 bases and J dropped 3; count of bases not matched to a gene: 8. Looked up from germline, CDR1 is LGHNT and CDR2 is FRNRAP. The CDR3 consists of 15 residues. The chain's CDR3 is CASVDRGLLYNEQFF. The CDR3 DNA follows: TGTGCTAGTGTAGACAGGGGTTTACTCTACAATGAGCAGTTCTTC. Full variable domain (rest looked up from reference TRBV12-5 and TRBJ2-1): DARVTQTPRHKVTEMGQEVTMRCQPILGHNTVFWYRQTMMQGLELLAYFRNRAPLDDSGMPKDRFSAEMPDATLATLKIQPSEPRDSAVYFCASVDRGLLYNEQFFGPGTRLTVL.

The chain employs TRBV15 and TRBJ2-1, with D perhaps matching TRBD2 (5 bases). Trimming removed 0 bases at V and 10 bases at J, with 13 bases between. The CDR3 has 14 amino acids. Germline assignment: CDR1 LNHNV and CDR2 YYDKDF (reference sequence). CDR3 nucleotides: TGTGCCACCAGCAGAGATACGGAGGCTAGCGAGCAGTTCTTC. This sequence encodes CATSRDTEASEQFF.

The chain carries TRBV5-4 and TRBJ1-5; TRBD1 is a possible D gene (6 bases). The CDR3 loop spans 15 amino acids. V was trimmed by 3 bases and J by 3 bases, leaving 13 bases between them. Germline values: CDR1 SGHNT, CDR2 YYREEE (reference sequence). CDR3 loop: CASSSAGTTNQPQHF. In nucleotides, the CDR3 is TGTGCCAGCAGCTCCGCCGGGACAACCAATCAGCCCCAGCATTTT.

The CDR3 DNA sequence: TGTGCCACCAGCAGAGGGAGCCGTAGTGGCTACACCTTC. Amino acid sequence: CATSRGSRSGYTF. This sequence joins TRBV15 and TRBJ1-2; D remains ambiguous. The germline CDR1 and CDR2 sequences are LNHNV and YYDKDF (reference sequence). V lost 1 base and J lost 7, with 10 bases in between. This CDR3 contains 13 residues.

The chain links TRBV7-9 to TRBJ2-6, with 10 bases lining up with TRBD2. The CDR3 covers 19 residues. Germline V CDR1 and CDR2: SEHNR, FQNEAQ (reference sequence). Trimming took 5 bases from V and 4 from J; bases not matched to a gene: 14. The CDR3, as DNA: TGTGCCAGCAGCCCCAGGCAAGGTAGCGGGAGGCGAGGGGCCAACGTCCTGACTTTC. The encoded protein is CASSPRQGSGRRGANVLTF.

The V call is TRBV5-5, the J call TRBJ1-2, with D uncertain. Germline CDR1 is SGHKS and CDR2 is YYEKEE (reference sequence). Between the trimmed V and J ends, which lost 4 bases and 4 bases, there was a span of 11 bases. The CDR3 runs to 13 residues. The CDR3 DNA follows: TGTGCCAGCAGCCCCAGACCTGCCTATGGCTACACCTTC. Translated: CASSPRPAYGYTF.

This clone was picked up a small number of times. The CDR3 DNA is TGTGCCAGCAGTCCCAGCGCGGGGGCATATGGCTACACCTTC. Translation gives CASSPSAGAYGYTF. V and J are TRBV28 and TRBJ1-2; tentative D call: TRBD1 (6 bases). Germline CDR1 MDHEN, CDR2 SYDVKM. The CDR3 runs 14 residues. Trimming removed 5 bases from V and 5 bases from J, with 15 bases in between.

The chain links TRBV27 to TRBJ1-4; D is perhaps TRBD1 (5 bases). The V and J ends lost 0 bases and 10 bases respectively, with 18 bases between them. CDR3 length equals 16 residues. CDR1 and CDR2 from the germline V gene are MNHEY and SMNVEV (reference sequence). As DNA, the CDR3 is TGTGCCAGCAGTTTATCTCCGCGGGCTGATCAGGGAAAACTGTTTTTT. Amino acid sequence: CASSLSPRADQGKLFF.

This clone was counted once. This CDR3 is CASSLGDGLEPWSLEQYF. CDR3 in DNA: TGTGCCAGCAGCTTAGGTGACGGACTAGAGCCCTGGAGCCTAGAGCAGTATTTT. This chain links TRBV7-8 with TRBJ2-3, with TRBD2 matching over 7 bases. J gave up 11 bases and V 1 base, and 21 bases lay outside the gene matches. The CDR3 totals 18 residues. Germline V lookup: CDR1 SGHVS, CDR2 FQNEAQ.

The CDR3 DNA sequence: TGTGCCAGCGGTCGAAACCCTGAAGCTTTCTTT. The encoded protein is CASGRNPEAFF. V is TRBV2 and J is TRBJ1-1; the D is unclear. V was pared by 8 bases and J by 6 bases, with 10 bases between. Per germline, CDR1 SNHLY and CDR2 FYNNEI. The CDR3 is 11 residues long. Using reference TRBV2 and TRBJ1-1 for the parts outside the CDR3, the full variable domain is EPEVTQTPSHQVTQMGQEVILRCVPISNHLYFYWYRQILGQKVEFLVSFYNNEISEKSEIFDDQFSVERPDGSNFTLKIRSTKLEDSAMYFCASGRNPEAFFGQGTRLTVV.

The J gene is TRBJ1-1, the V gene TRBV28, with 7 bases that match TRBD1. Per germline, CDR1 MDHEN and CDR2 SYDVKM. Trimming took 5 bases from V and 3 from J; bases not matched to a gene: 12. This CDR3 region has 16 residues. Written as DNA, the CDR3 is TGTGCCAGCAGTCCTCTCCACAGGGGTGGGGACACTGAAGCTTTCTTT. Translating gives CASSPLHRGGDTEAFF. Together with reference TRBV28 and TRBJ1-1, the CDR3 gives the full variable domain: DVKVTQSSRYLVKRTGEKVFLECVQDMDHENMFWYRQDPGLGLRLIYFSYDVKMKEKGDIPEGYSVSREKKERFSLILESASTNQTSMYLCASSPLHRGGDTEAFFGQGTRLTVV.